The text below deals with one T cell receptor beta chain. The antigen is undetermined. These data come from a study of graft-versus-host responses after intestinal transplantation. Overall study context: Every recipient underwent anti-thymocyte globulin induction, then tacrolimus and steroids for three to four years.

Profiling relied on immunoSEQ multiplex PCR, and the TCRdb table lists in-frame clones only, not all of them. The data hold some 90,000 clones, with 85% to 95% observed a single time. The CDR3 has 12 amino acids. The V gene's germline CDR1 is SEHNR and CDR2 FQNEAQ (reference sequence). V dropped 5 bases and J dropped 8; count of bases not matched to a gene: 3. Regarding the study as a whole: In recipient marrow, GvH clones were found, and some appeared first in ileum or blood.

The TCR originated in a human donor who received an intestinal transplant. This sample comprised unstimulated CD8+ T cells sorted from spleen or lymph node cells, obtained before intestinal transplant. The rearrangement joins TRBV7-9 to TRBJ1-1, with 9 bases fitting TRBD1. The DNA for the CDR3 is TGTGCCAGCAGCCGGGACAGGGCCGAAGCTTTCTTT. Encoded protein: CASSRDRAEAFF.